Listed below are T cell receptor beta chains from one sample, sequenced in a study of shared clonotypes between healthy human individuals. Method: immunoSEQ multiplex PCR; TCRdb's copy keeps in-frame clones and lacks some. The profile covers 1,400,000 or so clones, with roughly 98.5% appearing a single time and around 0.38% taken by the ten largest. The sample comprised naive CD4+ T cells sorted from blood. These receptors were taken from a man aged 30 to 39 in good health. CDR3s include the opening cysteine and the closing phenylalanine or tryptophan. D genes are given only for firm matches. Clone size appears in some rows only: once, few, many, or a class for an expanded clone.

j_gene,d_gene,abundance,v_gene,CDR3nt,CDR3aa
TRBJ1-1,NA,NA,TRBV28,TGTGCCAGCAGTGACCCGCAACGCCAAGCTTTCTTT,CASSDPQRQAFF
TRBJ2-5,TRBD2,NA,TRBV5-4,TGTGCCAGCAGCTCGGTAGGACTAGCGGGAGGAGAGACCCAGTACTTC,CASSSVGLAGGETQYF
TRBJ2-7,TRBD2,NA,TRBV10-3,TGTGCCGTAGGGACTAGCGGGACCAGCTCCTACGAGCAGTACTTC,CAVGTSGTSSYEQYF
TRBJ2-1,TRBD2,NA,TRBV2,TGTGCCAGCAGTAAAGGAAGTAGCGGGAGAGGGGGCGTCTCCTACAATGAGCAGTTCTTC,CASSKGSSGRGGVSYNEQFF
TRBJ2-1,NA,NA,TRBV19,TGTGCCAGTAGTACGAGCGGCAATGAGCAGTTCTTC,CASSTSGNEQFF
TRBJ1-5,NA,NA,TRBV5-1,TGCGCCAGCAGCGCAGGACCCGAGGCTTTACAGCCCCAGCATTTT,CASSAGPEALQPQHF
TRBJ2-4,NA,NA,TRBV2,TGTGCCAGCAAAAGGGTGACAGTACTAGCCAAAAACATTCAGTACTTC,CASKRVTVLAKNIQYF
TRBJ2-1,NA,NA,TRBV11-2,TGTGCCAGCAGCTCTTTGCGGGGCCACAATGAGCAGTTCTTC,CASSSLRGHNEQFF
TRBJ2-3,NA,NA,TRBV2,TGTGCCAGCAGTGTGGGCAGGGTGGTTACGCAGTATTTT,CASSVGRVVTQYF
TRBJ2-1,TRBD2,NA,TRBV29-1,TGCAGCTCCGTCGGGGCGGGAGTTCGGAATGAGCAGTTCTTC,CSSVGAGVRNEQFF
TRBJ2-1,NA,NA,TRBV11-3,TGTGCCAGCAGCTTAGATGGTTTAGACACTAGCTACAATGAGCAGTTCTTC,CASSLDGLDTSYNEQFF
TRBJ2-1,NA,NA,TRBV9,TGTGCCAGCAGCGTAGCGGGAGACTTTTACAATGAGCAGTTCTTC,CASSVAGDFYNEQFF
TRBJ1-4,NA,NA,TRBV7-9,TGTGCCAGCAGGTCCAGGACAACTAATGAAAAACTGTTTTTT,CASRSRTTNEKLFF
TRBJ2-7,NA,NA,TRBV19,TGTGCCAGTAGAAACCGGGCCAGGGATTTCTACGAGCAGTACTTC,CASRNRARDFYEQYF
TRBJ2-7,NA,NA,TRBV7-8,TGTGCCAGCAGCTTCCGTCGGATGATAATATCCTACGAGCAGTACTTC,CASSFRRMIISYEQYF
TRBJ2-2,NA,NA,TRBV9,TGTGCCAGCAGCGAGATGGCAGGGAACACCGGGGAGCTGTTTTTT,CASSEMAGNTGELFF
TRBJ1-3,NA,NA,TRBV11-2,TGTGCCAGCAGCTTCCGGACGGCTGGAAACACCATATATTTT,CASSFRTAGNTIYF
TRBJ2-7,NA,NA,TRBV5-3,TGTGCCAGAAGCTTGGCCGATGAGCAGTACTTC,CARSLADEQYF
TRBJ2-3,TRBD1,NA,TRBV5-6,TGTGCCAGCAGCTCGGACCCGGGACAGGGGATAGATACGCAGTATTTT,CASSSDPGQGIDTQYF
TRBJ1-4,TRBD1,NA,TRBV6-1,TGTGCCAGCAGGGGGACAGGGAATGAAAAACTGTTTTTT,CASRGTGNEKLFF
TRBJ1-2,TRBD1,NA,TRBV5-5,TGTGCCAGCAGCTTGTCCGGGACAGCCTCGGCCTACACCTTC,CASSLSGTASAYTF
TRBJ2-1,NA,NA,TRBV6-5,TGTGCCAGCAGCTCGGGGGTCTACAATGAGCAGTTCTTC,CASSSGVYNEQFF
TRBJ2-5,TRBD1,NA,TRBV18,TGTGCCAGCTCACCATTCCCAGGGACAGGGTACCAAGGGACCCAGTACTTC,CASSPFPGTGYQGTQYF
TRBJ2-1,TRBD1,NA,TRBV5-1,TGCGCCAGCAGCCACGGACAGGGAGGCTCCTACAATGAGCAGTTCTTC,CASSHGQGGSYNEQFF
TRBJ2-5,TRBD1,NA,TRBV4-3,TGCGCCAGCAGCCGGAAATGGGGACAGGTGTACCAAGAGACCCAGTACTTC,CASSRKWGQVYQETQYF
TRBJ2-5,TRBD2,NA,TRBV9,TGTGCCAGCAGCGTAGAGGGACTACAAGAGACCCAGTACTTC,CASSVEGLQETQYF
TRBJ1-1,NA,NA,TRBV7-3,TGTGCCAGCAGCATGCTCACAGGGCGCATGAACACTGAAGCTTTCTTT,CASSMLTGRMNTEAFF
TRBJ2-7,NA,NA,TRBV11-2,TGTGCCAGCAGCTTATCGAGACAGACCCGCTCCTACGAGCAGTACTTC,CASSLSRQTRSYEQYF
TRBJ1-1,NA,NA,TRBV9,TGTGCCAGCAGCGTAGTTAACGGGATGAACACTGAAGCTTTCTTT,CASSVVNGMNTEAFF
TRBJ2-3,TRBD2,NA,TRBV5-1,TGCGCCAGCAGCTCGGGACTAGCGGGAGCCCTTAGCACAGATACGCAGTATTTT,CASSSGLAGALSTDTQYF
TRBJ1-2,NA,NA,TRBV27,TGTGCCAGCAGCCGGACGGGAAACTATGGCTACACCTTC,CASSRTGNYGYTF
TRBJ2-1,TRBD2,NA,TRBV6-5,TGTGCCAGCAGTTTGGGACTAGCGGGAACTGGCGGTGAGCAGTTCTTC,CASSLGLAGTGGEQFF
TRBJ1-3,NA,NA,TRBV6-5,TGTGCCAGCAGTTACTACCCACCGAGCTCTGGAAACACCATATATTTT,CASSYYPPSSGNTIYF
TRBJ2-1,NA,NA,TRBV2,TGTGCCAGCACGGCAGCCCTTCCGTCTAGTGAGCAGTTCTTC,CASTAALPSSEQFF
TRBJ1-2,NA,NA,TRBV2,TGTGCCAGCAGTGACGGGGTTTCGGGCTTTATAGGCTACACCTTC,CASSDGVSGFIGYTF
TRBJ1-5,NA,NA,TRBV13,TGTGCCAGCAGCTTAGTTGCTGGAGCAAGGACCCTAGGGCAGCCCCAGCATTTT,CASSLVAGARTLGQPQHF
TRBJ2-5,NA,NA,TRBV5-1,TGCGCCAGCACACTAACAGGAGGACAAGAGACCCAGTACTTC,CASTLTGGQETQYF
TRBJ2-2,NA,once,TRBV7-6,TGTGCCAGCAGCTTAGATCTAGCCAACACCGGGGAGCTGTTTTTT,CASSLDLANTGELFF
TRBJ2-4,NA,once,TRBV6-1,TGTGCCAGCAGTGAGGCCCCTGGTGGAGTAAACATTCAGTACTTC,CASSEAPGGVNIQYF
TRBJ1-3,TRBD1,NA,TRBV7-2,TGTGCCAGCAGAATTGGAGGGGGCTCGGGAAACACCATATATTTT,CASRIGGGSGNTIYF
TRBJ1-1,TRBD1,NA,TRBV5-4,TGTGCCAGCAGCTTAGGTAAGGGACAGCGGGTTCCTGAAGCTTTCTTT,CASSLGKGQRVPEAFF
TRBJ1-5,TRBD1,NA,TRBV19,TGTGCCACCGCCGGGACAGGGGTTGGCAATCAGCCCCAGCATTTT,CATAGTGVGNQPQHF
TRBJ2-7,NA,NA,TRBV7-2,TGTGCCAGCAGCTTAGGGTCAGGGACGACGACCTACGAGCAGTACTTC,CASSLGSGTTTYEQYF
TRBJ2-5,NA,NA,TRBV19,TGTGCCAGTAGGCGGCTAGGGCTGGAGACCCAGTACTTC,CASRRLGLETQYF
TRBJ2-5,NA,NA,TRBV7-8,TGTGCCAGCAGCTTAGAAAGAACCCACCAAGAGACCCAGTACTTC,CASSLERTHQETQYF
TRBJ2-1,TRBD2,NA,TRBV7-2,TGTGCCAGCAGCCCGGGACTAGCGGTGACCTCCTACAATGAGCAGTTCTTC,CASSPGLAVTSYNEQFF
TRBJ2-1,NA,NA,TRBV5-1,TGCGCCAGCAGCTTCTCCAGGGGTTATGAGCAGTTCTTC,CASSFSRGYEQFF
TRBJ2-1,NA,NA,TRBV5-1,TGCGCCAGCAGCCCTTGGGTAGGGGGATCCTACAATGAGCAGTTCTTC,CASSPWVGGSYNEQFF
TRBJ2-1,TRBD2,NA,TRBV7-8,TGTGCCAGCAGCCTAATAGCGGGGAGGCGCTACAATGAGCAGTTCTTC,CASSLIAGRRYNEQFF
TRBJ2-1,TRBD2,NA,TRBV7-9,TGTGCCACCGGGACTAGCGGGAGTCGGTCCTACAATGAGCAGTTCTTC,CATGTSGSRSYNEQFF
TRBJ2-5,NA,NA,TRBV5-1,TGCGCCAGCAGCCCAGGGGCACAAGAGACCCAGTACTTC,CASSPGAQETQYF
TRBJ2-1,NA,NA,TRBV5-4,TGTGCCAGCAGCTTAGGCAGGATGGGGAATGAGCAGTTCTTC,CASSLGRMGNEQFF
TRBJ2-1,TRBD2,NA,TRBV10-3,TGTGCCATCAGTGATTGGACTAGCGGCTCCTACAATGAGCAGTTCTTC,CAISDWTSGSYNEQFF